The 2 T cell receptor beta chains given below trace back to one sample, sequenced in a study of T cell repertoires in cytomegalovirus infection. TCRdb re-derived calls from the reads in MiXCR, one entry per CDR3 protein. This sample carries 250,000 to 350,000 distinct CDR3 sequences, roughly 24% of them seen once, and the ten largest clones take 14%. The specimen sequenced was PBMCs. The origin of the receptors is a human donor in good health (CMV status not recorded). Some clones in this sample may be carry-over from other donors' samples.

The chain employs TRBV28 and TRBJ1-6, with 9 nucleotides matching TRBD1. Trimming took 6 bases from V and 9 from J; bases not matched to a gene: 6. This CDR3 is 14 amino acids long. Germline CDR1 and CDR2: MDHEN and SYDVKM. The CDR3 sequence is CASSSGQGTSPLHF. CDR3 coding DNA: TGTGCCAGCAGCTCAGGACAGGGGACTTCACCCCTCCACTTT.

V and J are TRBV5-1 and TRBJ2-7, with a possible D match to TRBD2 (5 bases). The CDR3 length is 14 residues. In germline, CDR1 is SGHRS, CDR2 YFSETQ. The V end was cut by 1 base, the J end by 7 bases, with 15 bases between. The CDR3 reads CASSLRDTGGEQYF. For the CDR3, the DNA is TGCGCCAGCAGCTTGCGAGACACCGGCGGGGAGCAGTACTTC.